The clone carrying this T cell receptor beta chain was observed at least ten times. What it binds is not known. A read error may account for a junction end that differs from germline. The sample belongs to a study of CD8 T cells in ankylosing spondylitis. Findings of the study overall: One TCR beta motif, made up of roughly eight highly homologous variants, appeared characteristic of ankylosing spondylitis blood. The authors found the disease-linked clones to be CD8+ and relatively rare in peripheral blood. Before this, some motif variants had been reported in reactive arthritis synovial fluid and blood. Significantly higher representation of disease-linked clones was reported for matched ankylosing spondylitis synovial fluid.

This CDR3 has 15 residues. Germline V gives CDR1 SGHRS, CDR2 YFSETQ. 5'-RACE, quantitative and with molecular barcodes, yielded the TCR beta libraries. From the 5' RACE reads, TCRdb called clonotypes with MiXCR, one entry per CDR3 protein. The sample gives over 450,000 distinct CDR3 sequences, roughly 13% of which show up once; nearly 7% is in the top ten. V is TRBV5-1 and J is TRBJ2-3; D is possibly TRBD1 (5 bases). Source material: blood, either unsorted or a sorted T cell fraction (not recorded which). This receptor was obtained from a male donor with ankylosing spondylitis. CDR3 amino acids: CASSLGRPSTDTQYF. DNA for the CDR3: TGTGCCAGCAGTTTGGGGCGACCGAGCACAGATACGCAGTATTTT.